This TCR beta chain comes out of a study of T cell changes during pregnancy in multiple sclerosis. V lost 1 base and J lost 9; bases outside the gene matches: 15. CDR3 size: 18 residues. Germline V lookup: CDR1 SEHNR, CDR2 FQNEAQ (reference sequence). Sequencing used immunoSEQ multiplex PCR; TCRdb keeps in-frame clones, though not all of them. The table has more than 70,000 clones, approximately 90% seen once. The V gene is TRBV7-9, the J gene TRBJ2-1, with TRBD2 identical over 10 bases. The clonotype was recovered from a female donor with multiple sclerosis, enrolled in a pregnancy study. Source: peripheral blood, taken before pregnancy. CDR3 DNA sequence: TGTGCCAGCAGCTTAGAACTAGCGGGGTTCCTGGGCACATCTGAGCAGTTCTTC. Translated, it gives CASSLELAGFLGTSEQFF.